Listed below are T cell receptor beta chains from one sample, sequenced in a study of OX40 agonist ivuxolimab in advanced cancers. TCRdb's copy holds only in-frame clones and misses some; the assay was immunoSEQ multiplex PCR. The data show about 43,000 clones, roughly 78% seen once. The material sequenced was CD4+ or CD8+ T cells sorted from blood, taken in a trial of the OX40 agonist ivuxolimab. These receptors all come from an adult with an advanced solid tumor such as melanoma, head and neck, liver or kidney cancer. Each CDR3 is given with its conserved first and last residue. Each record gives: D gene, clone size, J gene, V gene, CDR3 protein, CDR3 DNA. D genes are given only for firm matches. Size is stated for part of the rows, as once, few or many counts, or as a class when the clone is expanded.

>-|-|TRBJ2-1|TRBV25-1
CASSWRSGDEQFF
TGTGCCAGCAGTTGGCGAAGCGGCGATGAGCAGTTCTTC
>-|-|TRBJ1-3|TRBV5-6
CASSFTMTGGNTIYF
TGTGCCAGCAGCTTTACCATGACAGGTGGAAACACCATATATTTT
>-|-|TRBJ1-1|TRBV30
CAWTQRIQVTEAFF
TGTGCCTGGACCCAGAGAATACAGGTCACTGAAGCTTTCTTT
>TRBD1|few|TRBJ1-1|TRBV30
CAWRRQGDFEAFF
TGTGCCTGGAGACGACAGGGTGATTTTGAAGCTTTCTTT
>-|-|TRBJ2-7|TRBV19
CASSIREDKEQYF
TGTGCCAGTAGTATAAGGGAGGACAAGGAGCAGTACTTC
>TRBD1|-|TRBJ2-3|TRBV5-1
CASTRQGIRTDTQYF
TGCGCCAGCACCCGACAGGGGATTAGGACAGATACGCAGTATTTT
>TRBD1|-|TRBJ2-2|TRBV6-5
CATKDRANTGELFF
TGTGCCACCAAGGACAGGGCGAACACCGGGGAGCTGTTTTTT
>TRBD1|-|TRBJ2-7|TRBV5-1
CASSFETGHLYEQYF
TGCGCCAGCAGCTTTGAGACAGGGCACCTCTACGAGCAGTACTTC
>-|few|TRBJ1-5|TRBV2
CASRASYRAQPQHF
TGTGCCAGCAGGGCTAGTTATAGGGCTCAGCCCCAGCATTTT
>-|-|TRBJ2-7|TRBV5-1
CASSWGGQDSYEQYF
TGCGCCAGCAGCTGGGGGGGACAGGATAGTTACGAGCAGTACTTC
>TRBD1|-|TRBJ2-5|TRBV25-1
CASGAVKGQGQQETQYF
TGTGCCAGCGGCGCCGTGAAGGGACAGGGCCAACAAGAGACCCAGTACTTC
>-|-|TRBJ1-6|TRBV30
CAWSAGEGFYNSPLHF
TGTGCCTGGAGTGCAGGCGAGGGCTTTTATAATTCACCCCTCCACTTT
>-|-|TRBJ2-7|TRBV9
CASSVGSLTFYEQYF
TGTGCCAGCAGCGTAGGGAGCCTAACTTTCTACGAGCAGTACTTC
>-|-|TRBJ1-2|TRBV28
CASSGAGLYGYTF
TGTGCCAGCAGTGGGGCGGGACTCTATGGCTACACCTTC
>-|-|TRBJ2-1|TRBV7-2
CASSPGSYNEQFF
TGTGCCAGCAGCCCGGGGTCCTACAATGAGCAGTTCTTC
>TRBD2|-|TRBJ2-1|TRBV5-6
CASSLAGNERGPNNEQFF
TGTGCCAGCAGCTTGGCCGGAAATGAGCGGGGGCCCAACAATGAGCAGTTCTTC
>-|few|TRBJ2-1|TRBV5-4
CASSSQGGEMYNEQFF
TGTGCCAGCAGCTCTCAGGGCGGGGAGATGTACAATGAGCAGTTCTTC
>-|-|TRBJ2-6|TRBV5-1
CASSLDSSGANVLTF
TGCGCCAGCAGCTTGGACAGCTCTGGGGCCAACGTCCTGACTTTC
>-|-|TRBJ1-4|TRBV6-1
CASTWDLPIGKLFF
TGTGCCAGCACCTGGGACCTGCCGATAGGAAAACTGTTTTTT
>-|-|TRBJ2-3|TRBV6-6
CASRQGSTDTQYF
TGTGCCAGCAGGCAGGGAAGCACAGATACGCAGTATTTT
>-|few|TRBJ1-6|TRBV5-1
CASAGLDSGTSPLHF
TGCGCCAGCGCCGGGCTCGACTCGGGGACCTCACCCCTCCACTTT
>TRBD2|-|TRBJ2-1|TRBV7-9
CASSLETGGASSYNEQFF
TGTGCCAGCAGCTTAGAAACCGGGGGGGCGAGCTCCTACAATGAGCAGTTCTTC
>-|-|TRBJ1-2|TRBV30
CAWSVRNYGYTF
TGTGCCTGGAGTGTACGTAACTATGGCTACACCTTC
>-|once|TRBJ1-2|TRBV19
CASGVREGYGYTF
TGTGCCAGTGGAGTCAGGGAAGGCTATGGCTACACCTTC
>-|-|TRBJ1-2|TRBV19
CATQGRITGYGYTF
TGTGCCACTCAAGGGCGGATCACGGGCTATGGCTACACCTTC
>TRBD1|few|TRBJ1-2|TRBV7-3
CASSLSRGQGYTF
TGTGCCAGCAGCTTATCCAGGGGGCAAGGCTACACCTTC
>TRBD2|-|TRBJ2-7|TRBV5-1
CASSWGLAGATSYEQYF
TGCGCCAGCAGCTGGGGACTAGCGGGAGCGACCTCCTACGAGCAGTACTTC